Each of the 17 T cell receptor beta chains below was sequenced from the same sample in a study of CD8+CD57+ T cells in acquired aplastic anemia. The TCR beta profiling, which covered VDJ combination and CDR3 sequence, was carried out using genomic DNA as the template. TCRdb re-called the reads through MiXCR, storing one row per CDR3 protein. The repertoire holds more than 100,000 distinct CDR3 sequences, with about 40% as singletons. Sequencing input: sorted CD4+, CD8+, or CD8+CD57+ T cells (not recorded which) from PBMCs. Source of these receptors: a human donor in good health, serving as a control.

A note on this clonotype: This may come from a read error, since a much larger clone is one base off. The rearrangement uses TRBV3-1 and TRBJ2-7; TRBD2 might be the D (6 bases). The germline V gene encodes CDR1 LGHDT and CDR2 YNNKEL (reference sequence). Deletions cut 4 bases from V and 3 bases from J, with 16 bases between. This CDR3 contains 15 residues. The CDR3, as DNA: TGTGCCAGCAGCCCCATAGCGGAAGGGGTCTACGAGCAGTACTTC. Residues: CASSPIAEGVYEQYF.

This clonotype was counted many times. CDR3 amino acids: CSAITGGNQPQHF. Written as DNA, the CDR3 is TGCAGTGCCATAACAGGGGGCAATCAGCCCCAGCATTTT. The gene calls are TRBV20-1 and TRBJ1-5; 7 nucleotides line up with TRBD1. The V and J ends lost 6 bases and 2 bases, in that order; junction bases with no gene match: 4. The germline gives CDR1 DFQATT, CDR2 SNEGSKA (reference sequence). The CDR3 consists of 13 residues.

This clonotype was counted at least ten times. The V gene is TRBV4-2, the J gene TRBJ2-3; D is ambiguous. The V end was cut by 0 bases, the J end by 6 bases, with 4 bases between. Germline assignment: CDR1 LGHNA and CDR2 YNFKEQ. The CDR3 has 12 residues. The DNA for the CDR3 is TGTGCCAGCAGCCAAGATTTGGATACGCAGTATTTT. It is translated as CASSQDLDTQYF.

The chain couples TRBV6-1 to TRBJ1-5; TRBD1 matches at 8 bases. The germline V gene encodes CDR1 MNHNS and CDR2 SASEGT. V was pared by 3 bases and J by 6 bases, with 4 bases of the junction left unmatched. The CDR3 length is 14 residues. CDR3 region: CASSDRGQAQPQHF. The CDR3 DNA sequence: TGTGCCAGCAGTGACAGGGGGCAGGCTCAGCCCCAGCATTTT.

CDR3 residues: CASTTNHGSVQPQHF. The CDR3 region has the DNA TGTGCCAGTACCACGAACCATGGTTCCGTGCAGCCCCAGCATTTT. The chain is built from TRBV19 and TRBJ1-5, with unresolved D. Germline V lookup: CDR1 LNHDA, CDR2 SQIVND (reference sequence). V dropped 7 bases and J dropped 7 bases, with 20 bases sitting between them. The CDR3 covers 15 residues.

This clonotype was picked up many times. V is TRBV19 and J is TRBJ1-1; tentative D call: TRBD1 (5 bases). The germline V gene has CDR1 LNHDA and CDR2 SQIVND (reference sequence). Trimming pared 4 bases from V and 1 base from J, leaving 10 bases between. This CDR3 is built from 14 residues. CDR3 coding DNA: TGTGCCAGTAGTAGGCAGGGAGGGAACACTGAAGCTTTCTTT. Protein: CASSRQGGNTEAFF.

V gene TRBV11-2 combines with J gene TRBJ1-1; 7 bases map to TRBD1. The CDR3 totals 14 residues. With V trimmed by 5 bases and J by 2 bases, 5 bases remained unmatched. The V gene's germline CDR1 is SGHAT and CDR2 FQNNGV. CDR3 sequence: CASSRRQGNTEAFF. The CDR3 DNA sequence: TGTGCCAGCAGCCGACGACAGGGTAACACTGAAGCTTTCTTT.

This clonotype was detected many times. The chain uses TRBV5-1 and TRBJ1-3; no definite D call. V was cut by 0 bases and J by 0 bases, with 7 bases left in between. CDR1 is SGHRS and CDR2 is YFSETQ in the germline V gene. The CDR3 has 15 residues. The CDR3 sequence: CASSLDGISGNTIYF. Here the CDR3 DNA reads TGCGCCAGCAGCTTGGACGGAATCTCTGGAAACACCATATATTTT.

This clonotype was seen at least ten times. The rearrangement joins TRBV5-1 to TRBJ1-1; TRBD1 agrees at 8 bases. J gave up 3 bases and V 0 bases, and 4 bases lay outside the gene matches. There are 15 residues in the CDR3. CDR1 is SGHRS, CDR2 YFSETQ, per germline. As DNA, the CDR3 is TGCGCCAGCAGCTTGGAGGGCAGGGGGCACACTGAAGCTTTCTTT. Translated, it gives CASSLEGRGHTEAFF.

The chain uses TRBV24-1 and TRBJ2-1; D assignment may be TRBD1 or TRBD2 (5 bases each). The V end lost 1 base, the J end lost 7 bases, and 13 bases lay between the germline ends. This CDR3 spans 15 amino acids. Looked up from germline, CDR1 is KGHDR and CDR2 is SFDVKD. This CDR3 reads CATSDLEGPRNEQFF. In DNA, the CDR3 is TGTGCCACCAGTGATTTAGAGGGACCGAGGAATGAGCAGTTCTTC.

Of note for this clonotype: One end of the junction fails to match germline, which may point to a read error. V usage is TRBV20-1 and J usage is TRBJ1-1; 7 nucleotides agree with TRBD1. The germline gives CDR1 DFQATT, CDR2 SNEGSKA (reference sequence). CDR3 length equals 16 residues. The CDR3 sequence: CRVLRQGNWVNTEAFF. CDR3 DNA sequence: TGCCGTGTTCTCAGACAGGGTAATTGGGTGAACACTGAAGCTTTCTTC.

This clonotype was observed many times. The V and J genes are TRBV7-9 and TRBJ2-7; a possible D gene is TRBD1 (6 bases). The ends were cut back, 5 bases at V and 2 bases at J, with 16 bases in the middle. The CDR3 extends over 15 amino acids. CDR1 and CDR2 from the germline V gene are SEHNR and FQNEAQ (reference sequence). CDR3: CASSGADRLAYEQYF. The CDR3 DNA sequence: TGTGCCAGCAGCGGGGCGGACAGATTAGCCTACGAGCAGTACTTC.

This clonotype was counted once. The V call is TRBV10-3, the J call TRBJ2-3, with D possibly being TRBD2 (5 bases). This CDR3 has 17 residues. Between the trimmed V and J ends, which lost 2 bases and 1 base, there was a span of 16 bases. The germline gives CDR1 ENHRY, CDR2 SYGVKD. CDR3 sequence reads: CAISEPPRAEGTDTQYF. DNA for the CDR3: TGTGCCATCAGTGAGCCCCCGCGAGCGGAGGGCACAGATACGCAGTATTTT.

For the CDR3, the DNA is TGTGCCACCAGTGATCAACAGGGAGCTAACTATGGCTACACCTTC. Amino acid sequence: CATSDQQGANYGYTF. The chain is built from TRBV24-1 and TRBJ1-2; D is possibly TRBD1 (6 bases). Germline V lookup: CDR1 KGHDR, CDR2 SFDVKD. V shed 3 bases and J shed 0 bases, with 10 bases lying between them. The CDR3 spans 15 residues.

This clonotype was seen at least ten times. V gene TRBV24-1 combines with J gene TRBJ2-2, with TRBD2 matching over 7 bases. The CDR3 covers 14 residues. From germline, CDR1 is KGHDR and CDR2 SFDVKD. V trimming: 10 bases; J trimming: 1 base; junction bases outside the gene matches: 5. The CDR3 here is CATAAGENTGELFF. The CDR3 DNA follows: TGTGCCACGGCGGCGGGGGAGAACACCGGGGAGCTGTTTTTT.

The chain recombines TRBV12-3 or TRBV12-4 with TRBJ1-2; no clear D. The CDR3 totals 13 residues. V lost 3 bases, J lost 7 bases, and 12 bases lay in between. The chain's CDR3 is CASSFRESGGYTF. The CDR3 nucleotides are TGTGCCAGCAGTTTCCGGGAATCGGGTGGCTACACCTTC.

CDR3: CASLRGDSHYGYTF. Here the CDR3 DNA reads TGTGCCTCACTCCGAGGGGACAGCCATTATGGCTACACCTTC. V gene TRBV10-3 combines with J gene TRBJ1-2; 7 bases map to TRBD1. The CDR3 is 14 amino acids. The V and J ends lost 11 bases and 5 bases, in that order; junction bases with no gene match: 14. Germline V gives CDR1 ENHRY, CDR2 SYGVKD.